The following is a T cell receptor (beta chain) sequence with its context. What it binds is unknown. This sample is drawn from a study of beta chain features in type 1 diabetes. Study-wide points: Within patients, naive, central memory and Treg TCRB repertoires seemed more similar than within healthy donors. Moderate but significant shortening of TCRB CDR3s was recorded in all four CD4+ subsets from Type 1 diabetes patients. Over-representation of high TCR-expressing cells was a possible consequence of cDNA sequencing.

TCRB transcripts that were expressed got sequenced, as all of the isolated RNA had been reverse transcribed. Produced via immunoSEQ multiplex PCR; TCRdb's table is partial and in-frame only. The table shows hundreds of thousands of clones, with about 14% occurring only once. The CDR3 runs to 15 residues. The germline V gene encodes CDR1 GTSNPN and CDR2 SVGIG (reference sequence). V lost 2 bases to trimming and J lost 9 bases, with 22 bases between them. The source is a young man with type 1 diabetes. Sample: naive CD4+ T cells from blood. The V call is TRBV30, the J call TRBJ1-2; D is perhaps TRBD1 (6 bases). CDR3 nucleotide sequence: TGTGCCTGGAGTTTGAGGCTGACAGGAGGTTATAGCTACACCTTC. It translates to CAWSLRLTGGYSYTF.